This paragraph covers one TCR beta chain sequence. Antigen: not known. This sample stems from a study of cytomegalovirus exposure and HLA in healthy donors. Study conclusions and caveats: As a later analysis revealed, most CMV-associated TCR beta chains appeared HLA-restricted. Researchers catalogued about 160 TCR beta chains as cytomegalovirus-associated.

Both 60 Vbeta primers and 13 Jbeta primers went into the PCR. Measured with immunoSEQ multiplex PCR; TCRdb has only the in-frame clones, and not every one. The data hold roughly 170,000 clones, with approximately 84% observed a single time. The germline V gene has CDR1 LNHDA and CDR2 SQIVND (reference sequence). V lost 3 bases to trimming and J lost 0 bases, with 9 bases between them. This CDR3 is built from 15 residues. The receptor was isolated from a woman between 45 and 65 years old in good health and CMV-seropositive. Material for sequencing was PBMCs. The chain is built from TRBV19 and TRBJ1-5; no clear D gene. The CDR3 DNA reads as TGTGCCAGTAGTATTCCACAGCTTAGCAATCAGCCCCAGCATTTT. This sequence encodes CASSIPQLSNQPQHF. Full variable domain (remainder filled in from reference TRBV19 and TRBJ1-5): DGGITQSPKYLFRKEGQNVTLSCEQNLNHDAMYWYRQDPGQGLRLIYYSQIVNDFQKGDIAEGYSVSREKKESFPLTVTSAQKNPTAFYLCASSIPQLSNQPQHFGDGTRLSIL.